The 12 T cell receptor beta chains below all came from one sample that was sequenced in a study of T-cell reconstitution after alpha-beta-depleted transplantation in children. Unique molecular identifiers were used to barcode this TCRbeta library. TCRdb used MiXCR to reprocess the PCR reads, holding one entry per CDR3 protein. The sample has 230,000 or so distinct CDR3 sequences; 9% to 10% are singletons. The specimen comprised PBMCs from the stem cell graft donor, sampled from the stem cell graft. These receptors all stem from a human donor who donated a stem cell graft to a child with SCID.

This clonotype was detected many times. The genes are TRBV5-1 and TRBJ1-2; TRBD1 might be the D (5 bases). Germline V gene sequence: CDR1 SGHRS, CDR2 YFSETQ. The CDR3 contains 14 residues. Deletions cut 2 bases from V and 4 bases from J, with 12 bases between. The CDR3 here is CASSLGHGRYGYTF. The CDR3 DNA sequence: TGCGCCAGCAGCTTAGGACACGGTCGCTATGGCTACACCTTC.

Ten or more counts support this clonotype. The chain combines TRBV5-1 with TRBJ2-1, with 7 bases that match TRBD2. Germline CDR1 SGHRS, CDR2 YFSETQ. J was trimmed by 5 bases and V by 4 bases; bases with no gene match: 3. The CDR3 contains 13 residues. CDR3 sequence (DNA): TGCGCCAGCAGCATCCGGGAGGACAATGAGCAGTTCTTC. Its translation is CASSIREDNEQFF.

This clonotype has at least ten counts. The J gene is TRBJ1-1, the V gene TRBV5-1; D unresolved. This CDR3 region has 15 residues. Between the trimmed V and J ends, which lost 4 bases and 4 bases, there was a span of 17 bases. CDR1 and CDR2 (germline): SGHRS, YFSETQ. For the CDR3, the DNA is TGCGCCAGCAGCCCCCGGTCAGACCTGAGCACTGAAGCTTTCTTT. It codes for CASSPRSDLSTEAFF.

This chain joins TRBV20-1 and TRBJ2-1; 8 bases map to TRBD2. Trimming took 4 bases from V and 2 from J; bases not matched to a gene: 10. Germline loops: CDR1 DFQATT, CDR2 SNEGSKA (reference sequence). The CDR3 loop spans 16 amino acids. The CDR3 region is CSATAGVAGPYNEQFF. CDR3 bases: TGCAGTGCTACCGCAGGGGTAGCGGGGCCCTACAATGAGCAGTTCTTC.

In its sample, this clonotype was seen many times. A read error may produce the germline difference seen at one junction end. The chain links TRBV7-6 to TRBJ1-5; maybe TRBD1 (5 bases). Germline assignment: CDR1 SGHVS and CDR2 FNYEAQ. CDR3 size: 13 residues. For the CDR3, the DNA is TGTGCCAGCAGCGAAATGGGGGGGGTCTTTTGGTATTTT. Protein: CASSEMGGVFWYF.

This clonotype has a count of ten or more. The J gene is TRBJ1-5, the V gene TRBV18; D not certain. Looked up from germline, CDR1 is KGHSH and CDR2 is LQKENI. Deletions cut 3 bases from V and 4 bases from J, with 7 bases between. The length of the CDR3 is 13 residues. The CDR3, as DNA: TGTGCCAGCTCACCCACACAAAATCAGCCCCAGCATTTT. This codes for CASSPTQNQPQHF.

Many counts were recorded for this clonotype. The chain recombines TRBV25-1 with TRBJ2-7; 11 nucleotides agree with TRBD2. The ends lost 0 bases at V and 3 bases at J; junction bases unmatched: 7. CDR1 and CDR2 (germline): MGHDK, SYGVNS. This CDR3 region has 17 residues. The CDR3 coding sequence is TGTGCCAGCAGTGAATATGTGGGGACTAGCGGTCACTACGAGCAGTACTTC. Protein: CASSEYVGTSGHYEQYF.

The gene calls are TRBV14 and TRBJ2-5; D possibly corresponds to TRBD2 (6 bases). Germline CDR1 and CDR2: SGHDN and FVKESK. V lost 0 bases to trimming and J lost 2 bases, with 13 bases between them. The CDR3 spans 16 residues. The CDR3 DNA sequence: TGTGCCAGCAGCCAAGATCTAAGGGAGGTACAAGAGACCCAGTACTTC. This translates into CASSQDLREVQETQYF. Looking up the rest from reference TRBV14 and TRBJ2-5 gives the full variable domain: EAGVTQFPSHSVIEKGQTVTLRCDPISGHDNLYWYRRVMGKEIKFLLHFVKESKQDESGMPNNRFLAERTGGTYSTLKVQPAELEDSGVYFCASSQDLREVQETQYFGPGTRLLVL.

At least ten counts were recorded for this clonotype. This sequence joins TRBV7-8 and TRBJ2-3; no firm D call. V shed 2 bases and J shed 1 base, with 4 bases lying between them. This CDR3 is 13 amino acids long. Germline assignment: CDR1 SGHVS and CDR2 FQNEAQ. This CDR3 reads CASSLQGTDTQYF. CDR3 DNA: TGTGCCAGCAGCTTACAAGGCACAGATACGCAGTATTTT. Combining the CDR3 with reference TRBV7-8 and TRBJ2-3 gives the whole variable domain GAGVSQSPRYKVAKRGQDVALRCDPISGHVSLFWYQQALGQGPEFLTYFQNEAQLDKSGLPSDRFFAERPEGSVSTLKIQRTQQEDSAVYLCASSLQGTDTQYFGPGTRLTVL.

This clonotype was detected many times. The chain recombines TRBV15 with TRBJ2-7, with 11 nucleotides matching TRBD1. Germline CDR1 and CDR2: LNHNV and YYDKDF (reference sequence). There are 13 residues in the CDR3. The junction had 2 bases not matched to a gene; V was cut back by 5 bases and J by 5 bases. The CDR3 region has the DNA TGTGCCACCAGCGGGGACAGGGGGGACGAGCAGTACTTC. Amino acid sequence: CATSGDRGDEQYF. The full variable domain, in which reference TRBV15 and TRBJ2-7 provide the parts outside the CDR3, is DAMVIQNPRYQVTQFGKPVTLSCSQTLNHNVMYWYQQKSSQAPKLLFHYYDKDFNNEADTPDNFQSRRPNTSFCFLDIRSPGLGDTAMYLCATSGDRGDEQYFGPGTRLTVT.

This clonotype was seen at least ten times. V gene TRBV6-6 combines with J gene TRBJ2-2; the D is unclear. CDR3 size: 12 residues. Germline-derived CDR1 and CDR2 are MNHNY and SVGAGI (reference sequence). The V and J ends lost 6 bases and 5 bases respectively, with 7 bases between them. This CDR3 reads CASSQLTGELFF. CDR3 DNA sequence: TGTGCCAGCAGCCAATTGACCGGGGAGCTGTTTTTT.

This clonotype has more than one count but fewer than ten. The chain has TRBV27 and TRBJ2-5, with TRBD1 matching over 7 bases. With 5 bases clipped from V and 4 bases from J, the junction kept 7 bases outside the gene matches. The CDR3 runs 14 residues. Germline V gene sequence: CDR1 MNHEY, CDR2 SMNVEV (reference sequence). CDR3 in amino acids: CASSLLTGLETQYF. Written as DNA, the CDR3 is TGTGCCAGCAGTCTCCTGACAGGGTTAGAGACCCAGTACTTC.